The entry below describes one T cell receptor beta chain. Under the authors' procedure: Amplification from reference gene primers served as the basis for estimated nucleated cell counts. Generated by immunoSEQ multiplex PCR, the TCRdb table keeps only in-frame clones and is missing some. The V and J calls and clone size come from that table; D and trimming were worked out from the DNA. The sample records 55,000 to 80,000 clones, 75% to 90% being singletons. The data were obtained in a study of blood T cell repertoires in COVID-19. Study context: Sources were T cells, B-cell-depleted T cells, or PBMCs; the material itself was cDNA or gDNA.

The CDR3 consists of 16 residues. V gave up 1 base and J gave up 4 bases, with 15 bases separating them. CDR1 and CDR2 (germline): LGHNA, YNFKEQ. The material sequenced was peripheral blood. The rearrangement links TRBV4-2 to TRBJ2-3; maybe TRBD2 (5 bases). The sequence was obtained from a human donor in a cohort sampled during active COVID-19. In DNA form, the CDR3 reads TGTGCCAGCAGCCAAGGGACGGGAATGGGCCCAGATACGCAGTATTTT. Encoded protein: CASSQGTGMGPDTQYF.